This T cell receptor (beta chain) was recovered during a study of radiation and T cells in renal cell carcinoma. The CDR3 covers 14 residues. V lost 4 bases and J lost 2; bases outside the gene matches: 3. CDR1 is LNHDA, CDR2 SQIVND, per germline (reference sequence). Sequencing was performed with immunoSEQ multiplex PCR; in TCRdb, only in-frame clones are kept and a portion is missing. This sample has 150,000 or so clones, with more than 70% found just once. The time point was: baseline pretreatment blood. Indicated treatment: 15 Gy SBRT to primary tumor, nephrectomy 4 weeks later. The V and J genes are TRBV19 and TRBJ2-3; 7 positions match TRBD2. The starting material was blood, obtained from a patient whose treatment included radiotherapy and nephrectomy. This TCR came from a woman aged 50 to 60 with renal cell carcinoma. The CDR3 nucleotides read TGTGCCAGTAGTACCGGGGGGAACACAGATACGCAGTATTTT. It yields the protein CASSTGGNTDTQYF.